This TCR beta chain was recorded in a study of Graves' ophthalmopathy and Graves' hyperthyroidism. The germline V gene encodes CDR1 MNHNS and CDR2 SASEGT. V was shortened by 7 bases and J by 3 bases, with 10 bases between the two germline ends. The CDR3 has 12 amino acids. The authors amplified TCR beta CDR3 regions from RNA transcripts. Amplification began with first-round RT-PCR using HTBI primers, then second-round multiplex PCR was performed. TCRdb independently ran MiXCR on the multiplex PCR reads; one entry per CDR3 protein. The sample has approximately 410,000 distinct CDR3 sequences; 15% are singletons. This clonotype occurred once.

This clonotype originated in a woman aged 18-29 years with stable Graves' hyperthyroidism. The gene calls are TRBV6-1 and TRBJ2-7, with D hard to call. Material: peripheral blood. CDR3 residues: CASTGGSYEQYF. CDR3 DNA: TGTGCCAGCACAGGTGGAAGCTACGAGCAGTACTTC.